One sample yielded the 21 T cell receptor beta chains listed below, sequenced in a study of blood T cell repertoires in COVID-19 (dated by TCRdb to about 2020). Libraries were built with the immunoSEQ multiplex PCR assay. TCRdb holds this immuneACCESS table with in-frame rearrangements only. Some clones are missing; in checked studies, unresolved V genes explain under half, and the rest has no known cause. For this sample the table gives just under 50,000 clones, of which 65% to 80% were detected only once. Of the sample, under 30% falls within the top ten clones. Sequences were obtained from peripheral blood. The receptors were sampled from a man in his sixties or seventies with acute or convalescent COVID-19.

This clone was observed once. The chain has TRBV7-2 and TRBJ2-3; TRBD2 agrees at 10 bases. Germline CDR1 SGHTA, CDR2 FQGNSA. The J segment lost 4 bases and the V segment lost 5 bases, leaving 9 bases of the junction unmatched. The CDR3 consists of 16 residues. The CDR3: CASSRHSSGRADTQYF. The CDR3, as DNA: TGTGCCAGCAGCCGCCATTCCAGCGGGAGGGCAGATACGCAGTATTTT.

The rearrangement joins TRBV6-5 to TRBJ2-1, with D possibly TRBD1 on 6 matching bases. Trimming cost V 6 bases and J 4 bases, with 16 bases left between them. The germline V gene encodes CDR1 MNHEY and CDR2 SVGAGI. CDR3 length equals 15 residues. The CDR3 DNA follows: TGTGCCAGCAGGAAGGGGGTACGGCCTTACAATGAGCAGTTCTTC. As protein: CASRKGVRPYNEQFF.

This chain connects TRBV6-4 to TRBJ1-2; no firm D call. V shed 6 bases and J shed 5 bases, with 13 bases lying between them. Germline CDR1 MRHNA, CDR2 SNTAGT. The CDR3 loop spans 13 amino acids. CDR3 bases: TGTGCCAGCAGGTACACGCGAGGTTATGGCTACACCTTC. Its protein is CASRYTRGYGYTF.

The rearrangement uses TRBV28 and TRBJ1-2; tentatively, D is TRBD1 (6 bases). Deletions cut 4 bases from V and 3 bases from J, with 15 bases between. CDR3 length: 15 amino acids. The germline V gene encodes CDR1 MDHEN and CDR2 SYDVKM. The CDR3: CASSSSGALDYGYTF. In DNA, the CDR3 is TGTGCCAGCAGTTCCTCAGGGGCGCTGGACTATGGCTACACCTTC.

The chain links TRBV28 to TRBJ1-5, with unresolved D. The germline CDR1 and CDR2 sequences are MDHEN and SYDVKM. This CDR3 comprises 15 residues. The V gene lost 10 bases and the J gene lost 0 bases, with 16 bases spanning the gap. The CDR3 spells CATTFSPSSNQPQHF. The CDR3 DNA follows: TGTGCCACCACGTTTTCACCGAGTAGCAATCAGCCCCAGCATTTT.

The rearrangement uses TRBV11-1 and TRBJ2-5; 14 bases fit TRBD2. V lost 5 bases, J lost 5 bases, and 4 bases stayed unmatched. This CDR3 is built from 15 residues. Germline CDR1 SGHAT, CDR2 FQDESV (reference sequence). DNA for the CDR3: TGTGCCAGCAGCCACAGGACTAGCGGGGGGGAGACCCAGTACTTC. Translating it yields CASSHRTSGGETQYF.

This chain connects TRBV29-1 to TRBJ2-7; TRBD2 aligns across 10 bases. In germline, CDR1 is SQVTM, CDR2 ANQGSEA. V dropped 3 bases and J dropped 7; count of bases not matched to a gene: 9. This CDR3 contains 14 residues. CDR3 in amino acids: CSVEVPSGRGEQYF. Here the CDR3 DNA reads TGCAGCGTTGAGGTGCCTAGCGGGAGAGGTGAGCAGTACTTC.

This chain uses TRBV5-1 with TRBJ2-5, with 9 nucleotides matching TRBD1. CDR1 is SGHRS and CDR2 is YFSETQ in the germline V gene. There are 14 residues in the CDR3. V gave up 1 base and J gave up 5 bases; unmatched junction bases: 3. The CDR3 reads CASSLNRGQETQYF. The CDR3 nucleotides are TGCGCCAGCAGCTTGAACAGGGGGCAGGAGACCCAGTACTTC. The entire variable domain, with the rest obtained from reference TRBV5-1 and TRBJ2-5, is as follows: KAGVTQTPRYLIKTRGQQVTLSCSPISGHRSVSWYQQTPGQGLQFLFEYFSETQRNKGNFPGRFSGRQFSNSRSEMNVSTLELGDSALYLCASSLNRGQETQYFGPGTRLLVL.

The chain couples TRBV28 to TRBJ2-7, with D perhaps TRBD2 (6 bases). Trimming took 5 bases from V and 3 from J, leaving 14 bases between them. The CDR3 is 14 residues long. Germline V CDR1 and CDR2: MDHEN, SYDVKM. CDR3 nucleotides: TGTGCCAGCAGTCCGCTACTAGCCGGCTACGAGCAGTACTTC. It codes for CASSPLLAGYEQYF.

The genes are TRBV11-3 and TRBJ2-7, with TRBD2 identical over 9 bases. Germline loops: CDR1 SGHNT, CDR2 YENEEA. The V segment lost 0 bases and the J segment 4 bases; nucleotides outside the gene matches: 16. This CDR3 comprises 19 residues. DNA for the CDR3: TGTGCCAGCAGCTTAGATAAAGCCCCGGGAGCGGGAGGAGAGTACGAGCAGTACTTC. It codes for CASSLDKAPGAGGEYEQYF.

This clone has only a few counts. V and J are TRBV6-2 or TRBV6-3 and TRBJ1-3, with D perhaps TRBD1 (5 bases). The ends were cut back, 5 bases at V and 2 bases at J, with 10 bases in the middle. CDR1 is MNHEY, CDR2 SVGEGT, per germline. The CDR3 loop spans 14 amino acids. The CDR3 loop reads CASSNGHTGNTIYF. Written as DNA, the CDR3 is TGTGCCAGCAGTAATGGACATACTGGAAACACCATATATTTT.

This clone appeared once. The chain combines TRBV5-4 with TRBJ1-2, with no clear D. Trimming took off 1 base at V and 7 bases at J, with 17 bases between the two ends. Per the germline V gene, CDR1 is SGHNT and CDR2 is YYREEE (reference sequence). The CDR3 runs to 15 residues. This CDR3 reads CASSLRLMGEGGYTF. The CDR3 DNA reads TGTGCCAGCAGCTTGAGGCTTATGGGCGAGGGTGGCTACACCTTC.

The V and J genes are TRBV7-8 and TRBJ1-5; 10 positions match TRBD1. The CDR3 totals 20 residues. CDR1 SGHVS and CDR2 FQNEAQ come from the germline V gene. Unmatched junction bases numbered 15, after V lost 1 base and J lost 3 bases. CDR3 DNA sequence: TGTGCCAGCAGCTTAGGCAATCCGGGACAGGGGCCAATATCCAATCAGCCCCAGCATTTT. Amino acid sequence: CASSLGNPGQGPISNQPQHF.

This rearrangement joins TRBV11-2 to TRBJ1-2; 8 bases agree with TRBD1. The V gene end was trimmed by 5 bases and the J gene end by 4 bases; junction bases not matched to a gene: 9. Germline loops: CDR1 SGHAT, CDR2 FQNNGV. There are 15 residues in the CDR3. The CDR3 is CASSSSGGAGYGYTF. The CDR3 nucleotides read TGTGCCAGCAGCAGTTCAGGGGGCGCTGGCTATGGCTACACCTTC.

The chain uses TRBV14 and TRBJ1-1; a possible D gene is TRBD1 (6 bases). Germline CDR1 is SGHDN and CDR2 is FVKESK. The germline V and J ends were trimmed by 2 bases and 5 bases, with 12 bases remaining between them. The CDR3 covers 14 residues. This CDR3 reads CASSQQGFVTEAFF. The DNA of the CDR3 is TGTGCCAGCAGCCAACAGGGGTTCGTGACTGAAGCTTTCTTT. The whole variable domain, filled in from reference TRBV14 and TRBJ1-1, reads EAGVTQFPSHSVIEKGQTVTLRCDPISGHDNLYWYRRVMGKEIKFLLHFVKESKQDESGMPNNRFLAERTGGTYSTLKVQPAELEDSGVYFCASSQQGFVTEAFFGQGTRLTVV.

This chain links TRBV5-6 with TRBJ2-7; D may be TRBD2 (7 bases). Germline lookup yields CDR1 SGHDT and CDR2 YYEEEE. Trimming took 4 bases from V and 3 from J, leaving 20 bases between them. CDR3 length: 16 amino acids. CDR3 residues: CASSPVGGGSGYEQYF. CDR3 coding DNA: TGTGCCAGCAGCCCAGTTGGGGGCGGGAGTGGCTACGAGCAGTACTTC.

This clone was detected ten times or more. The chain links TRBV6-5 to TRBJ2-2; D remains ambiguous. CDR1 MNHEY and CDR2 SVGAGI come from the germline V gene. The ends were cut back, 1 base at V and 8 bases at J, with 5 bases in the middle. The CDR3 totals 12 residues. The CDR3 coding sequence is TGTGCCAGCAGTTACTTAGCTGGGGAGCTGTTTTTT. As protein: CASSYLAGELFF.

The chain recombines TRBV28 with TRBJ2-5; weak D call: TRBD1 (6 bases). Trimming cost V 2 bases and J 0 bases, with 7 bases left between them. Germline V gives CDR1 MDHEN, CDR2 SYDVKM. This CDR3 comprises 14 residues. As DNA, the CDR3 is TGTGCCAGCAGTTTAAGGGGGTACCAAGAGACCCAGTACTTC. This codes for CASSLRGYQETQYF.

A few counts support this clone. The DNA for the CDR3 is TGTGCCAGCAGTTACGATGGAGCCATGGGCACAGATACGCAGTATTTT. Its translation: CASSYDGAMGTDTQYF. The rearrangement links TRBV6-5 to TRBJ2-3; D ambiguous. The CDR3 is 16 residues long. CDR1 is MNHEY, CDR2 SVGAGI, per germline. Trimming pared 2 bases from V and 1 base from J, leaving 13 bases between.

The chain carries TRBV5-1 and TRBJ2-7; D is undetermined. Trimming took 4 bases from V and 0 from J, leaving 11 bases between them. The CDR3 covers 14 residues. Germline V lookup: CDR1 SGHRS, CDR2 YFSETQ. This CDR3 is CASSVQASSYEQYF. The CDR3 DNA sequence: TGCGCCAGCAGCGTGCAGGCGAGCTCCTACGAGCAGTACTTC. Using reference TRBV5-1 and TRBJ2-7 for the parts outside the CDR3, the full variable domain is KAGVTQTPRYLIKTRGQQVTLSCSPISGHRSVSWYQQTPGQGLQFLFEYFSETQRNKGNFPGRFSGRQFSNSRSEMNVSTLELGDSALYLCASSVQASSYEQYFGPGTRLTVT.

V gene TRBV28 combines with J gene TRBJ1-2, with 9 nucleotides matching TRBD1. V was pared by 6 bases and J by 3 bases, with 5 bases of the junction left unmatched. The CDR3 totals 14 residues. Germline values: CDR1 MDHEN, CDR2 SYDVKM. The DNA for the CDR3 is TGTGCCAGCAGCCCCGGGACAGGGTACTATGGCTACACCTTC. Its protein product is CASSPGTGYYGYTF.